The following is a TCR beta chain sequence with its context. The antigen is undetermined. Germline V gene lookup returns CDR1 SGHDT and CDR2 YYEEEE. The length of the CDR3 is 20 residues. V was trimmed by 4 bases and J by 0 bases, leaving 26 bases between them. Extractions gave at least 6 micrograms of total RNA per sample. For the second PCR, which ran for roughly 7 to 11 cycles, a sample-barcoded 5' primer and a J-beta primer mix were used. Via MiXCR, TCRdb re-called the 5' RACE reads, giving one row per CDR3 protein. The sample gives around 800,000 distinct CDR3 sequences, around half of which show up once; 15% to 20% is in the top ten. This sample was taken from a study of blood T cells in healthy people across ages. About the study: Template-switching capture recovered about one barcoded beta molecule per two T cells.

Findings and limits, study-wide: The unknown donor CMV status may have confounded expanded clonotype changes.

This chain uses TRBV5-6 with TRBJ2-1, with D tentatively TRBD2 (5 bases). The sample was blood. This receptor was identified in a man older than 75 in good health. The CDR3 protein is CASSGLGLGVALSSYNEQFF. The DNA of the CDR3 is TGTGCCAGCAGCGGGTTAGGACTGGGCGTAGCGCTGAGCTCCTACAATGAGCAGTTCTTC.